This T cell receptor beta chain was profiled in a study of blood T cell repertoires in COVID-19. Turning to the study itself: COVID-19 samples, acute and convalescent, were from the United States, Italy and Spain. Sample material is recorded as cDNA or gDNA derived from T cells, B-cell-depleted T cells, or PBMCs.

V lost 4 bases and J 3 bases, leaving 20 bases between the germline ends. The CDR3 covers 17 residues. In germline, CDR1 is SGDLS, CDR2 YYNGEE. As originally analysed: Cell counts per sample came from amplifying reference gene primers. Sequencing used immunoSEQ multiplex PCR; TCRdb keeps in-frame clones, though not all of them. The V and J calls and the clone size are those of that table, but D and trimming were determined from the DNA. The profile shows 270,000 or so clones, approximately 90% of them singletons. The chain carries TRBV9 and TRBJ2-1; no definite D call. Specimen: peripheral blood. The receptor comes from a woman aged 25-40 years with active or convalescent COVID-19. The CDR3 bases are TGTGCCAGCAGCCCCGCAGAGCCGCTAGTGGGCTACAATGAGCAGTTCTTC. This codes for CASSPAEPLVGYNEQFF.